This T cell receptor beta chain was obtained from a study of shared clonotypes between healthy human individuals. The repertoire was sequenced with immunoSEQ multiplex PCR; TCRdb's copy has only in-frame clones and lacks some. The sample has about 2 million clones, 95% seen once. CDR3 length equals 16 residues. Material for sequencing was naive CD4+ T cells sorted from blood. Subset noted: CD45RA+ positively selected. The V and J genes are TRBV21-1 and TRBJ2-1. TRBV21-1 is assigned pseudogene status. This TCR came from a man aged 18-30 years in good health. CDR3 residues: CASSKYGWVIHNEQFF. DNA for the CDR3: TGTGCCAGCAGCAAATATGGTTGGGTCATCCACAATGAGCAGTTCTTC.